The 14 T cell receptor beta chains presented below share a single source sample, sequenced in a study of vaccination effects on CD4 cells after COVID-19. After expansion with viral peptide pools in the ViraFEST assay, antigen-specific CD4+ T cells were sequenced. Culture lasted 10 days before CD4+ T cell isolation. The antigens of these receptors remain unknown. Libraries were prepared by immunoSEQ multiplex PCR; TCRdb keeps only in-frame clonotypes and omits some of them. The repertoire has 14,000 or so clones, approximately 82% of them found once; the top ten carry about 26%. Sequenced here: CD4+ T cells from PBMCs cultured with HCoV-229E spike peptides, sampled before COVID-19 vaccination. These receptor sequences come from a human donor who received a COVID-19 vaccine.

The chain is built from TRBV29-1 and TRBJ1-5; TRBD1 matches at 7 bases. Trimming cost V 4 bases and J 7 bases; bases outside gene matches: 4. Germline V gene sequence: CDR1 SQVTM, CDR2 ANQGSEA. The CDR3 totals 12 residues. CDR3 amino acids: CSVGTGEQPQHF. In nucleotides, the CDR3 is TGCAGCGTTGGAACAGGGGAGCAGCCCCAGCATTTT.

The CDR3 loop reads CASSPEGQAYTDTQYF. For the CDR3, the DNA is TGTGCCAGCAGCCCAGAGGGACAGGCCTACACAGATACGCAGTATTTT. The chain employs TRBV7-6 and TRBJ2-3; TRBD1 agrees at 8 bases. Trimming at V came to 5 bases and at J to 2 bases, leaving 9 bases not matched to a gene. Germline CDR1 SGHVS, CDR2 FNYEAQ. This CDR3 region has 16 residues.

The J gene is TRBJ2-5, the V gene TRBV5-4; 9 nucleotides match TRBD2. The CDR3 sequence is 16 residues long. The germline CDR1 and CDR2 sequences are SGHNT and YYREEE (reference sequence). V shed 7 bases and J 5 bases; nucleotides not matched to a gene: 15. CDR3 nucleotide sequence: TGTGCCAGCGGGCGGGCGGGAGGGCCCTCGGGGGAGACCCAGTACTTC. It yields the protein CASGRAGGPSGETQYF. Using reference TRBV5-4 and TRBJ2-5 for the parts outside the CDR3, the full variable domain is ETGVTQSPTHLIKTRGQQVTLRCSSQSGHNTVSWYQQALGQGPQFIFQYYREEENGRGNFPPRFSGLQFPNYSSELNVNALELDDSALYLCASGRAGGPSGETQYFGPGTRLLVL.

The chain links TRBV27 to TRBJ1-1; 7 bases map to TRBD1. The CDR3 runs 18 residues. The V gene's germline CDR1 is MNHEY and CDR2 SMNVEV (reference sequence). V gave up 4 bases and J gave up 0 bases; unmatched junction bases: 14. The CDR3 nucleotides read TGTGCCAGCAGTTCCCTATTACGACAGGGCAAGATGAACACTGAAGCTTTCTTT. Amino acids: CASSSLLRQGKMNTEAFF.

This chain joins TRBV5-1 and TRBJ2-7, with TRBD1 identical over 7 bases. The ends lost 0 bases at V and 5 bases at J; junction bases unmatched: 8. Germline CDR1 is SGHRS and CDR2 is YFSETQ. This CDR3 is 15 amino acids long. CDR3 sequence: CASSLGKQGNHEQYF. In DNA form, the CDR3 reads TGCGCCAGCAGCTTGGGGAAACAGGGGAACCACGAGCAGTACTTC.

This clone was picked up a small number of times. The chain links TRBV19 to TRBJ1-6; D is ambiguous. The CDR3 contains 12 residues. V lost 3 bases, J lost 8 bases, and 5 bases lay in between. Germline CDR1 and CDR2: LNHDA and SQIVND (reference sequence). The CDR3 protein is CASSMSHSPLHF. As DNA, the CDR3 is TGTGCCAGTAGTATGTCGCATTCACCCCTCCACTTT.

There are a few counts of this clone. V usage is TRBV19 and J usage is TRBJ2-4; 8 bases fit TRBD2. Germline CDR1 is LNHDA and CDR2 is SQIVND (reference sequence). Trimming cost V 7 bases and J 2 bases; bases outside gene matches: 7. This CDR3 comprises 15 residues. This chain's CDR3 is CASTTGGVTKNIQYF. DNA of the CDR3: TGTGCCAGTACCACGGGGGGGGTAACCAAAAACATTCAGTACTTC.

V usage is TRBV28 and J usage is TRBJ2-1; possibly TRBD2 for D (6 bases). There are 18 residues in the CDR3. The ends were cut back, 1 base at V and 3 bases at J, with 19 bases in the middle. Germline assignment: CDR1 MDHEN and CDR2 SYDVKM. CDR3 DNA sequence: TGTGCCAGCAGTTTATTCCGCCGGACCCGGGAGAGCTACAATGAGCAGTTCTTC. Its protein is CASSLFRRTRESYNEQFF.

The chain combines TRBV6-5 with TRBJ1-2; D is undetermined. The CDR3 contains 13 residues. The germline gives CDR1 MNHEY, CDR2 SVGAGI. Trimming shortened V by 7 bases and J by 7 bases, and 16 bases separated the two germline ends. CDR3 bases: TGTGCCAGCACCGATTACCGGGCCTCTGGCTACACCTTC. Translation: CASTDYRASGYTF.

The chain joins TRBV5-1 to TRBJ2-3; D not resolved. This CDR3 is 15 amino acids long. Trimming took 3 bases from V and 2 from J, leaving 13 bases between them. Germline V CDR1 and CDR2: SGHRS, YFSETQ. The CDR3 coding sequence is TGCGCCAGCAGCTACGCCGGCCAATACACAGATACGCAGTATTTT. Its translation: CASSYAGQYTDTQYF.

V gene TRBV18 combines with J gene TRBJ2-7; D possibly matches TRBD1 or TRBD2 (5 bases each). Germline V CDR1 and CDR2: KGHSH, LQKENI. V was cut by 6 bases and J by 6 bases, with 18 bases left in between. The CDR3 is made up of 14 amino acids. CDR3 DNA: TGTGCCAGCTCGCTATCCCGGGACCTAGGCGAGCAGTACTTC. It yields the protein CASSLSRDLGEQYF. Complete variable domain (other parts from reference TRBV18 and TRBJ2-7): NAGVMQNPRHLVRRRGQEARLRCSPMKGHSHVYWYRQLPEEGLKFMVYLQKENIIDESGMPKERFSAEFPKEGPSILRIQQVVRGDSAAYFCASSLSRDLGEQYFGPGTRLTVT.

This chain connects TRBV19 to TRBJ2-3; either TRBD1 or TRBD2 may fit D (5 bases each). The CDR3 has 13 amino acids. Germline V gene data show CDR1 as LNHDA and CDR2 as SQIVND (reference sequence). V lost 6 bases and J 4 bases, leaving 11 bases between the germline ends. Written as DNA, the CDR3 is TGTGCCAGTAGATCGGGGCCGGCAGATACGCAGTATTTT. Protein product: CASRSGPADTQYF.

The chain recombines TRBV12-3 or TRBV12-4 with TRBJ2-1; D call uncertain. This CDR3 has 12 residues. The V end lost 6 bases, the J end lost 7 bases, and 10 bases lay between the germline ends. The CDR3 region has the DNA TGTGCCAGCAGCCGGGCCCTAAATGAGCAGTTCTTC. It encodes CASSRALNEQFF.

The chain links TRBV5-1 to TRBJ1-3; D gene ambiguous. V gave up 1 base and J gave up 0 bases, with 11 bases separating them. The CDR3 is 16 residues long. Germline-derived CDR1 and CDR2 are SGHRS and YFSETQ. The CDR3 coding sequence is TGCGCCAGCAGCTTGAACTATCCCAACTCTGGAAACACCATATATTTT. Its translation: CASSLNYPNSGNTIYF.